What follows describes a single TCR beta chain. The sample belongs to a study of blood T cells in healthy people across ages. V was cut by 0 bases and J by 8 bases, with 24 bases left in between. The CDR3 length is 18 residues. The germline CDR1 and CDR2 sequences are MGHRA and YSYEKL. Through a sample-barcoded 5' primer and a J-beta primer mix, a second PCR was run for roughly 6 to 12 cycles. TCRdb re-called the 5' RACE reads through MiXCR, storing one row per CDR3 protein. This table has over a million distinct CDR3 sequences, 42% appearing once. The rearrangement links TRBV4-1 to TRBJ2-3; D is tentatively TRBD1 or TRBD2 (7 bases each). This TCR was sampled from a woman between 18 and 29 years old in good health. Sample: blood. The CDR3 sequence is CASSQEGGGRGTLGTQYF. In DNA form, the CDR3 reads TGCGCCAGCAGCCAAGAGGGAGGGGGCAGGGGGACGTTAGGTACGCAGTATTTT.